The 5 T cell receptor beta chains below all came from one sample that was sequenced in a study of blood T cells in healthy people across ages. Primed by a sample-barcoded 5' primer and a J-beta primer mix, a second PCR proceeded for roughly 6 to 12 cycles. TCRdb reprocessed the 5' RACE reads via MiXCR and lists one record per CDR3 protein. The sample has roughly 900,000 distinct CDR3 sequences, around 30% seen once; the top ten hold approximately 15%. The material sequenced was blood. The origin of the receptors is a woman older than 75 in good health.

This clonotype was observed many times. The chain couples TRBV20-1 to TRBJ2-3; D remains unclear. There are 16 residues in the CDR3. The V end lost 5 bases, the J end lost 4 bases, and 22 bases lay between the germline ends. Germline-derived CDR1 and CDR2 are DFQATT and SNEGSKA (reference sequence). The CDR3 region has the DNA TGCAGTGCTCCTACCTCATTTGGTGTTAGGTCAGATACGCAGTATTTT. The encoded protein is CSAPTSFGVRSDTQYF.

V is TRBV3-1 and J is TRBJ2-5; possibly TRBD2 for D (6 bases). CDR1 and CDR2 (germline): LGHDT, YNNKEL (reference sequence). This CDR3 has 15 residues. The V end lost 1 base, the J end lost 2 bases, and 11 bases lay between the germline ends. For the CDR3, the DNA is TGTGCCAGCAGCCAAGGGACTACCGAACAAGAGACCCAGTACTTC. Translating it yields CASSQGTTEQETQYF.

This chain joins TRBV12-3 or TRBV12-4 and TRBJ2-3, with D perhaps TRBD1 or TRBD2 (5 bases each). Between the trimmed V and J ends, which lost 1 base and 5 bases, there was a span of 13 bases. This CDR3 is 15 amino acids long. The CDR3 nucleotides read TGTGCCAGCAGTTTAGGGGACGTGGCGGGAGATACGCAGTATTTT. Translated: CASSLGDVAGDTQYF.

This clonotype was recorded at least ten times. J is TRBJ2-5 and V is TRBV11-2; D gene unclear. CDR1 is SGHAT and CDR2 is FQNNGV in the germline V gene. The CDR3 spans 12 residues. Trimming shortened V by 4 bases and J by 3 bases, and 6 bases separated the two germline ends. The DNA for the CDR3 is TGTGCCAGCAGCTCCAACAAAGAGACCCAGTACTTC. Translated: CASSSNKETQYF.

V usage is TRBV13 and J usage is TRBJ1-4; maybe TRBD1 (6 bases). The ends were cut back, 6 bases at V and 6 bases at J, with 20 bases in the middle. The CDR3 loop spans 16 amino acids. Germline-derived CDR1 and CDR2 are PRHDT and FYEKMQ (reference sequence). The CDR3, as DNA: TGTGCCAGCAGTCTTTCCCTGGACAGACCTTATGAAAAACTGTTTTTT. Translation gives CASSLSLDRPYEKLFF.